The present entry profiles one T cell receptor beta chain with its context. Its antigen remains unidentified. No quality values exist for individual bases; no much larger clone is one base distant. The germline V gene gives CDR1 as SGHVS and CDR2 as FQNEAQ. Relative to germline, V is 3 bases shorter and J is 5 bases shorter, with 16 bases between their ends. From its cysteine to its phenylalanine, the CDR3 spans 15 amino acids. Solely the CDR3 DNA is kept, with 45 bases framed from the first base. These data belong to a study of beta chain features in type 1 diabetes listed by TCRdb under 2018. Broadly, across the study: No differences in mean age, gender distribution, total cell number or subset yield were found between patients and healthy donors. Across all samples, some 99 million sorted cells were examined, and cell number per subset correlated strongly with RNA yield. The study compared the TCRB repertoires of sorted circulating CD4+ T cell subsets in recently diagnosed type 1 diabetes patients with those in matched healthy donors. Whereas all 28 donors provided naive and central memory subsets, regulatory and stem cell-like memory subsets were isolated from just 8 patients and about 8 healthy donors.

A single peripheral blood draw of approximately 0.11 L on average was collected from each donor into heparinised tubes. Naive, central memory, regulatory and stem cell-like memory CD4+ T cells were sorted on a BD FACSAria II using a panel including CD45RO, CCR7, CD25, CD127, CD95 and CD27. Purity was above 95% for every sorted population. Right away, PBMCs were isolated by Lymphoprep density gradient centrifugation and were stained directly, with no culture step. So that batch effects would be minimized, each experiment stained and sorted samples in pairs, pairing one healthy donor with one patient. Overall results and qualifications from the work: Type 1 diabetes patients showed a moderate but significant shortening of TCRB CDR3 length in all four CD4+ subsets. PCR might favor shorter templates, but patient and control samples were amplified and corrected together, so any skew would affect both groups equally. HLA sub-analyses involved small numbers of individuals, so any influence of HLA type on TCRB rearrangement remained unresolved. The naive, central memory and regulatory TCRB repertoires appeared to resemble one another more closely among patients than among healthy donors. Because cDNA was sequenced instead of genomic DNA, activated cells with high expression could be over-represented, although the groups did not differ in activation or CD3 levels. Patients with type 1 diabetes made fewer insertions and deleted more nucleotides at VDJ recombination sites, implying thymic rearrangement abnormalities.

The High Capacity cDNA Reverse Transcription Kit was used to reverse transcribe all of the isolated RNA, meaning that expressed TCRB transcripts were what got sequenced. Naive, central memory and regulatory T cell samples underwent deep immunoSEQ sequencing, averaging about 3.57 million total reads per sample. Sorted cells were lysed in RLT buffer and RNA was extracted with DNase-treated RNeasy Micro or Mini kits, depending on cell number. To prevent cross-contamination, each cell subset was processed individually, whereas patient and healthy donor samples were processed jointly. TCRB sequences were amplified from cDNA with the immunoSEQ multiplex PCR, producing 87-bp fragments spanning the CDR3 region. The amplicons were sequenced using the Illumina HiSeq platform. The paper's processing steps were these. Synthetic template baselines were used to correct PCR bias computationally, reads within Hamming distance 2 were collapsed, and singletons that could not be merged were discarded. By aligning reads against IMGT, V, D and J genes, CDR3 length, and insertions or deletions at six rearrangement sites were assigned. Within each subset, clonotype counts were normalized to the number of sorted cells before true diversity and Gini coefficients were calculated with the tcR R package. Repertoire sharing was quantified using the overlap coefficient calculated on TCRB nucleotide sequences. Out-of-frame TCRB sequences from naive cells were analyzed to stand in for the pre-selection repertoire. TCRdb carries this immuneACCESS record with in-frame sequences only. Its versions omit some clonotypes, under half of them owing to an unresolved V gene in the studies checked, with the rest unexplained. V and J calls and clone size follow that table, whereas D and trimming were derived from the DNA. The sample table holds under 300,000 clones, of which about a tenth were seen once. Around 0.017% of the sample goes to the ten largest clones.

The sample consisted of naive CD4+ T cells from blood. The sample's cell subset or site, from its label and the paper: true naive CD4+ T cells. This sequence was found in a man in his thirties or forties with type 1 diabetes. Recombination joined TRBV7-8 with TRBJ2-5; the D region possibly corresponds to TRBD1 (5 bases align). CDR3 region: CASSLIQGRSETQYF. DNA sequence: TGTGCCAGCAGCTTGATCCAGGGTAGATCGGAGACCCAGTACTTC.